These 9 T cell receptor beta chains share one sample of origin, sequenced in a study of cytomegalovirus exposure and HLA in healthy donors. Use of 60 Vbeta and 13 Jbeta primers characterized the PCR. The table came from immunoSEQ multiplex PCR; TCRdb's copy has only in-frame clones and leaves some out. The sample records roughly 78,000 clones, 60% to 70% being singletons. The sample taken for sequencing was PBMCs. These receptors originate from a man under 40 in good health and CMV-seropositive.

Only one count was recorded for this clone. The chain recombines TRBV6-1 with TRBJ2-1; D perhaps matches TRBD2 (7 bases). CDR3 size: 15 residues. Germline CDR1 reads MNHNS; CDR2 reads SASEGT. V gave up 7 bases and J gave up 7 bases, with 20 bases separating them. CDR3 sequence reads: CASIPEGGFNNEQFF. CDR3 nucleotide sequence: TGTGCCAGCATCCCCGAGGGGGGGTTCAATAATGAGCAGTTCTTC.

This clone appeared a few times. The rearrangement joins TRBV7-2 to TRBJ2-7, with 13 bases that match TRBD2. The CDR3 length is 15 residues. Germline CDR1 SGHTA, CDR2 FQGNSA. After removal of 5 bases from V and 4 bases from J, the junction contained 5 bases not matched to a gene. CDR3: CASSLRLAGGYEQYF. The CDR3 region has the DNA TGTGCCAGCAGCCTCCGACTAGCGGGGGGATACGAGCAGTACTTC.

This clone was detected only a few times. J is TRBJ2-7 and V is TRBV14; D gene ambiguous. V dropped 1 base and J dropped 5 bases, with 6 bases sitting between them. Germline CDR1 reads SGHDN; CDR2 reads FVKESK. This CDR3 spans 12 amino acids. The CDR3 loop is CASSQGWHEQYF. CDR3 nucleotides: TGTGCCAGCAGCCAAGGGTGGCACGAGCAGTACTTC.

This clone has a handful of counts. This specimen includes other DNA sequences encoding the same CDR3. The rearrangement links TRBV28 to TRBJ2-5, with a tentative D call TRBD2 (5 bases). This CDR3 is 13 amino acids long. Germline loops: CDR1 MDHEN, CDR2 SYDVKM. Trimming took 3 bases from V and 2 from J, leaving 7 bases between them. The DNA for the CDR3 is TGTGCCAGCAGTTTCTCGGGACAAGAGACCCAGTACTTC. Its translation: CASSFSGQETQYF.

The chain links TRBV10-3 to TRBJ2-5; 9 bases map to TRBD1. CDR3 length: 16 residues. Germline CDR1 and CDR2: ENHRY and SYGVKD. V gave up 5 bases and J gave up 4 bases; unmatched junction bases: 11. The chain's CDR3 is CAISPTWGQGRETQYF. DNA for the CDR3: TGTGCCATCAGTCCCACTTGGGGACAGGGTCGAGAGACCCAGTACTTC.

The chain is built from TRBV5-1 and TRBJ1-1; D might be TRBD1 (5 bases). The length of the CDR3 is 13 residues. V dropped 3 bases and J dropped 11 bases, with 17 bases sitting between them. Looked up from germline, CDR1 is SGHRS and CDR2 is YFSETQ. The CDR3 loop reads CASSSEGGGIAFF. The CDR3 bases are TGCGCCAGCAGCTCGGAGGGTGGGGGTATCGCTTTCTTT.

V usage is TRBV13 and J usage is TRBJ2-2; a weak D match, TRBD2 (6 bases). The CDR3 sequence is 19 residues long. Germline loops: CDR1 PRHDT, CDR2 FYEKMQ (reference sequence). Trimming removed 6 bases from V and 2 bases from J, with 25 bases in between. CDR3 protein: CASSFLTGLETDNTGELFF. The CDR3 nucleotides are TGTGCCAGCAGTTTCCTGACGGGACTGGAGACTGATAACACCGGGGAGCTGTTTTTT.

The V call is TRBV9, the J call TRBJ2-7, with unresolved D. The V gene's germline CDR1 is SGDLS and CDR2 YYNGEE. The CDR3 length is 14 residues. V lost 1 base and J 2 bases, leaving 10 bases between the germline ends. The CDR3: CASSVSTLAYEQYF. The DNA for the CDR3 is TGTGCCAGCAGCGTATCCACGTTAGCCTACGAGCAGTACTTC.

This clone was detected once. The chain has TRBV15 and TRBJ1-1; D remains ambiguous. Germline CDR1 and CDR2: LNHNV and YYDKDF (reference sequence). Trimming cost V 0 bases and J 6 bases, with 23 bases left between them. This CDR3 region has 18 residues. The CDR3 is CATSRDRGPHGGAPEAFF. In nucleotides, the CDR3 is TGTGCCACCAGCAGAGATCGAGGGCCACACGGCGGAGCACCTGAAGCTTTCTTT.